Reported below is one T cell receptor (beta chain). Its target is unknown. Method: immunoSEQ multiplex PCR; TCRdb's copy keeps in-frame clones and lacks some. The top ten hold around 0.03% of the sample, which has roughly 86,000 clones, roughly 96% seen once. Thymus pieces cut out during corrective heart surgery were the tissue that was used. Samples came from healthy Finnish infants during open corrective cardiac surgery. These data are taken from a study of human thymus T cells. Regarding the study as a whole: Related studies found that unrelated individuals share highly overlapping thymic repertoires. Usage of V and J genes appeared biased in thymic and blood repertoires.

The sample consisted of thymus tissue. This receptor was obtained from a boy younger than two with a congenital heart defect but otherwise immunologically healthy.

CDR3 in DNA: TGTGCCAGTAGGAAATGGGTGGGGGCGTTAGGAGATACGCAGTATTTT. Its translation: CASRKWVGALGDTQYF. The chain carries TRBV19 and TRBJ2-3, with D tentatively TRBD1 (6 bases). CDR1 LNHDA and CDR2 SQIVND come from the germline V gene (reference sequence). Trimming shortened V by 6 bases and J by 5 bases, and 21 bases separated the two germline ends. The CDR3 length is 16 residues.